One and the same sample provided the 13 T cell receptor beta chains below, sequenced in a study of OX40 agonist ivuxolimab in advanced cancers. The table came from immunoSEQ multiplex PCR; TCRdb's copy has only in-frame clones and leaves some out. The sample records tens of thousands of clones, 85% to 90% being singletons. Sample: CD4+ or CD8+ T cells sorted from blood, taken in a trial of the OX40 agonist ivuxolimab. Every receptor here comes from an adult with an advanced solid tumor such as melanoma, head and neck, liver or kidney cancer.

The V and J genes are TRBV4-1 and TRBJ2-7; D perhaps matches TRBD2 (5 bases). The CDR3 is 14 residues long. Germline-derived CDR1 and CDR2 are MGHRA and YSYEKL. V lost 3 bases and J 4 bases, leaving 13 bases between the germline ends. The DNA for the CDR3 is TGCGCCAGCAGCCACATTGGACGGACTTACGAGCAGTACTTC. The encoded protein is CASSHIGRTYEQYF.

This clone showed up just once. This chain uses TRBV6-1 with TRBJ1-5; perhaps TRBD1 as D (5 bases). There are 14 residues in the CDR3. The ends were cut back, 7 bases at V and 0 bases at J, with 10 bases in the middle. Germline CDR1 is MNHNS and CDR2 is SASEGT. The CDR3 bases are TGTGCCAGCAATCGAGGGGATAGCAATCAGCCCCAGCATTTT. It translates to CASNRGDSNQPQHF.

This sequence joins TRBV19 and TRBJ2-1; 8 positions match TRBD1. CDR1 LNHDA and CDR2 SQIVND come from the germline V gene (reference sequence). Trimming removed 2 bases from V and 8 bases from J; junction bases left unmatched: 11. CDR3 length: 16 amino acids. CDR3 amino acids: CASSIRGQGRVHEQFF. The CDR3 DNA reads as TGTGCCAGTAGTATAAGAGGACAGGGCAGGGTCCATGAGCAGTTCTTC.

V gene TRBV27 combines with J gene TRBJ2-3, with 10 bases identical to TRBD2. Germline lookup yields CDR1 MNHEY and CDR2 SMNVEV (reference sequence). With 5 bases clipped from V and 3 bases from J, the junction kept 11 bases outside the gene matches. The CDR3 has 17 amino acids. CDR3 coding DNA: TGTGCCAGCAGTCTCCAAACTAGCGGGATTGAAACAGATACGCAGTATTTT. Translation gives CASSLQTSGIETDTQYF.

The chain carries TRBV11-2 and TRBJ2-5, with 10 bases matching TRBD1. The CDR3 covers 17 residues. The germline V gene has CDR1 SGHAT and CDR2 FQNNGV. J gave up 5 bases and V 5 bases, and 14 bases lay outside the gene matches. CDR3 nucleotide sequence: TGTGCCAGCAGCAAATCGGGACAGGGGAGTATCTGGGAGACCCAGTACTTC. It codes for CASSKSGQGSIWETQYF.

The chain combines TRBV5-1 with TRBJ1-5; D is ambiguous. The V end lost 3 bases, the J end lost 5 bases, and 18 bases lay between the germline ends. CDR1 and CDR2 (germline): SGHRS, YFSETQ. The CDR3 has 16 residues. CDR3 sequence (DNA): TGCGCCAGCAGCTCTCTCCACTTCCCTATTGATCAGCCCCAGCATTTT. Protein product: CASSSLHFPIDQPQHF.

This chain links TRBV20-1 with TRBJ2-7; D gene uncertain. The CDR3 consists of 11 residues. CDR1 DFQATT and CDR2 SNEGSKA come from the germline V gene (reference sequence). V gave up 3 bases and J gave up 6 bases, with 9 bases separating them. The CDR3 DNA follows: TGCAGTGCTAGGGTGGCCGCCGAGCAGTACTTC. Amino acids: CSARVAAEQYF.

The chain joins TRBV14 to TRBJ2-7; 9 bases align to TRBD1. CDR1 and CDR2 from the germline V gene are SGHDN and FVKESK. This CDR3 is built from 15 residues. V lost 4 bases to trimming and J lost 5 bases; unmatched junction nucleotides: 9. The CDR3 DNA sequence: TGTGCCAGCAGCCTAGTGGGACAGGGATTTGACGAGCAGTACTTC. The encoded protein is CASSLVGQGFDEQYF.

In its sample, this clone was seen a few times. CDR3 loop: CASSHDREHTDTQYF. In nucleotides, the CDR3 is TGTGCCAGCAGCCATGACAGGGAGCACACAGATACGCAGTATTTT. V usage is TRBV5-7 and J usage is TRBJ2-3, with 7 bases aligning to TRBD1. TRBV5-7 is an ORF for which the function is uncertain. This CDR3 is built from 15 residues. The V gene end was trimmed by 4 bases and the J gene end by 2 bases; junction bases not matched to a gene: 7.

This clone has only a few counts. This chain uses TRBV10-2 with TRBJ1-5, with a possible D match to TRBD1 (5 bases). Germline CDR1 is WSHSY and CDR2 is SAAADI. The CDR3 extends over 13 amino acids. V lost 4 bases and J 7 bases, leaving 11 bases between the germline ends. The CDR3 DNA is TGCGCCAGCAGTGTGGGGGACGCCCAGCCCCAGCATTTT. Translated, it gives CASSVGDAQPQHF.

The V and J genes are TRBV11-3 and TRBJ2-1; 11 nucleotides match TRBD2. In germline, CDR1 is SGHNT, CDR2 YENEEA. The CDR3 runs 17 residues. Trimming at V came to 4 bases and at J to 4 bases, leaving 9 bases not matched to a gene. CDR3 DNA sequence: TGTGCCAGCAGCTCAGGGGCTAGCGGGAGGACATACAATGAGCAGTTCTTC. It codes for CASSSGASGRTYNEQFF.

The gene calls are TRBV6-1 and TRBJ2-3, with D perhaps TRBD1 or TRBD2 (5 bases each). Germline-derived CDR1 and CDR2 are MNHNS and SASEGT. CDR3 length: 15 residues. Trimming pared 3 bases from V and 0 bases from J, leaving 10 bases between. The CDR3 sequence is CASSDWGPSTDTQYF. The CDR3 DNA reads TGTGCCAGCAGTGATTGGGGACCCAGCACAGATACGCAGTATTTT.

J is TRBJ1-2 and V is TRBV2; the D gene is possibly TRBD1 (5 bases). V lost 6 bases and J lost 8, with 16 bases in between. The CDR3 length is 13 residues. Germline lookup yields CDR1 SNHLY and CDR2 FYNNEI. CDR3 amino acids: CASRETGTLGYTF. CDR3 nucleotide sequence: TGTGCCAGCAGGGAGACCGGGACCTTGGGCTACACCTTC. Full variable domain (rest looked up from reference TRBV2 and TRBJ1-2): EPEVTQTPSHQVTQMGQEVILRCVPISNHLYFYWYRQILGQKVEFLVSFYNNEISEKSEIFDDQFSVERPDGSNFTLKIRSTKLEDSAMYFCASRETGTLGYTFGSGTRLTVV.